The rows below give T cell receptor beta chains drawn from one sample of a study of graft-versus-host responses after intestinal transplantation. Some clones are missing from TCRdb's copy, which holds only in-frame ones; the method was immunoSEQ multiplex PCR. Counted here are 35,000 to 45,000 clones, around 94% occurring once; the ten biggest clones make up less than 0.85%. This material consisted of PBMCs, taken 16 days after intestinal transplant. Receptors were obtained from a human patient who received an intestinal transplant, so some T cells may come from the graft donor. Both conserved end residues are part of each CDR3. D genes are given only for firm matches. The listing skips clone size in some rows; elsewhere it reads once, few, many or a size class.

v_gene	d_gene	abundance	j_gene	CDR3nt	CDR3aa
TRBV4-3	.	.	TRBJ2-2	TGCGCCAGCAGCCAAGGAGGGACCGGGGAGCTGTTTTTT	CASSQGGTGELFF
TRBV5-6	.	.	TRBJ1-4	TGTGCCAGCACCCTCGGCGGGGAAAAACTGTTTTTT	CASTLGGEKLFF
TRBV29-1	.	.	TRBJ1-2	TGCAGCGTTGAAGGGTTAGCAGGTCTCTATGGCTACACCTTC	CSVEGLAGLYGYTF
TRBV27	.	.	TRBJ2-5	TGTGCCAGCAGTTTATGCGCGGGAACTGTGACCCAGTACTTC	CASSLCAGTVTQYF
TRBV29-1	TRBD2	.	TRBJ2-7	TGCAGCGTTGGAATAGCGGGAGGATACGAGCAGTACTTC	CSVGIAGGYEQYF
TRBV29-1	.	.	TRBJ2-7	TGCAGCGTTGATGGAGGGGCTTACTCCTACGAGCAGTACTTC	CSVDGGAYSYEQYF
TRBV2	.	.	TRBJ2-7	TGTGCCAGCAGGCCGCCCGGGACTCCCTACGAGCAGTACTTC	CASRPPGTPYEQYF
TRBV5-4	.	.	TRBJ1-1	TGTGCCAGCAGCTTGGACGGCAGCGAAGCTTTCTTT	CASSLDGSEAFF
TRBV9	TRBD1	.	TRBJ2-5	TGTGCCAGCAGCGGGACAGGGGATACCCAGTACTTC	CASSGTGDTQYF
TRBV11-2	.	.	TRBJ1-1	TGTGCCAGCAGCTGGGAGTTGAGGGCCACTGAAGCTTTCTTT	CASSWELRATEAFF
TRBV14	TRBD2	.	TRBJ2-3	TGTGCCAGCAGTCCAGCGGGAGTAGATACGCAGTATTTT	CASSPAGVDTQYF
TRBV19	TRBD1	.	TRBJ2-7	TGTGCCAGTAGTATCTCTGGGACAGGGACCTACGAGCAGTACTTC	CASSISGTGTYEQYF
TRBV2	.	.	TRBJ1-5	TGTGCCAGCAGTGACCCGGGGGAGAATCAGCCCCAGCATTTT	CASSDPGENQPQHF
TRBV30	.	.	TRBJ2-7	TGTGCCTGGAGTGTGGCCCTTACCTACGAGCAGTACTTC	CAWSVALTYEQYF
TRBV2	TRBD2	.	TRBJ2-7	TGTGCCAGCAGTGAACGGTTACTAGCGGGAGCGCACGAGCAGTACTTC	CASSERLLAGAHEQYF
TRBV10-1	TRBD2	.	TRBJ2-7	TGCGCCAGCAGTGGAAGCGCGGCAGCGGGGGAGCAGTACTTC	CASSGSAAAGEQYF
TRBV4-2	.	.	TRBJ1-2	TGTGCCAGCAGCCAAGAGGCACAAACCTATGGCTACACCTTC	CASSQEAQTYGYTF
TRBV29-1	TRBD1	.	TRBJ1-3	TGCCGGCCCTCCCTGGACAGGGAAGACACCATATATTTT	CRPSLDREDTIYF
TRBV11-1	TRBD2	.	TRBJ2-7	TGTGCCAGCAAGGGTAGCGGGAGCTTCGAGCAGTACTTC	CASKGSGSFEQYF
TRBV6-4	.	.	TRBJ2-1	TGTGCCAGCAGTGACTCAGGAGGAGGACTAGAGCAGTTCTTC	CASSDSGGGLEQFF
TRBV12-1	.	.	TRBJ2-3	TGTGCCAGCAGCTGGACGGGGACAGATTCAGATACGCAGTATTTT	CASSWTGTDSDTQYF
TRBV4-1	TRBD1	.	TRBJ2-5	TGCGCCAGCAGCCGTAGACAGGGGCGGGAGACCCAGTACTTC	CASSRRQGRETQYF
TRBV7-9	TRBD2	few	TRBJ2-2	TGTGCCAGCAGTTCTCCAGCGGGAGTCGACACCGGGGAGCTGTTTTTT	CASSSPAGVDTGELFF
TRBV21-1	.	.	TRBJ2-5	TGTGCCAGCCAGACGGGAGGCAGGGGGTACCAAGAGACCCAGTACTTC	CASQTGGRGYQETQYF
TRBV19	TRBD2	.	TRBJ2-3	TGTGCCAGTAGTATCCTTCTAGCGGGCGAAAGCACAGATACGCAGTATTTT	CASSILLAGESTDTQYF
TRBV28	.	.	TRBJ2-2	TGTGCCAGCCGCGCAATAGAGATCGGGGAGCTGTTTTTT	CASRAIEIGELFF
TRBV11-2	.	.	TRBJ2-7	TGTGCCAGCAGCTTGGGGGTTACCTACGAGCAGTACTTC	CASSLGVTYEQYF
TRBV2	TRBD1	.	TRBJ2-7	TGTGCCAGCAGTGATAAGGGGACAGGGATCTACGAGCAGTACTTC	CASSDKGTGIYEQYF
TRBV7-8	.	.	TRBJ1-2	TGTGCCAGCAGCTTAGCGCAGGGAAACTATGGCTACACCTTC	CASSLAQGNYGYTF
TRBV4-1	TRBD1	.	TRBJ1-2	TGCGCCAGCAGCTACGGGACAGGGAACGGCTACACCTTC	CASSYGTGNGYTF
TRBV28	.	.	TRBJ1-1	TGTGCCAGCAGAAGGGGGGATGAAGCTTTCTTT	CASRRGDEAFF
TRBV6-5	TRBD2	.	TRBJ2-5	TGTGCCAGCAGTCCTCGGACTAGCGGGAGGGAGACCCAGTACTTC	CASSPRTSGRETQYF
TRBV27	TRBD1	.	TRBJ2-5	TGTGCCAGCAAACCCGGACAGGGGCTTTATCAAGAGACCCAGTACTTC	CASKPGQGLYQETQYF
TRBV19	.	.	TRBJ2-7	TGTGCCAGTAGTGTACAGGCGGTGGGGTACGAGCAGTACTTC	CASSVQAVGYEQYF
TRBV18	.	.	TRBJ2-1	TGTGCCAGCTCACCGACTAGATTCAATGAGCAGTTCTTC	CASSPTRFNEQFF
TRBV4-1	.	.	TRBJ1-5	TGCGCCAGCAGCCAAGGGTCCGAGCTTGATAGCAATCAGCCCCAGCATTTT	CASSQGSELDSNQPQHF
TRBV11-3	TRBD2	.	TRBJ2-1	TGTGCCAGCAGCAGCCACAGCGGGAACTACAATGAGCAGTTCTTC	CASSSHSGNYNEQFF
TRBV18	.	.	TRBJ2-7	TGTGCCAGCTCACCGAAGCAGGAGGGTGGGCAGTACTTC	CASSPKQEGGQYF
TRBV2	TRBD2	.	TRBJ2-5	TGTGCCAGCAGGGCACTGAACCCGGGACAGGGGACTAGCGGGAGAGAGGAGACCCAGTACTTC	CASRALNPGQGTSGREETQYF
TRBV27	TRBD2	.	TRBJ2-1	TGTGCCAGCAGTTTTCTGTCGAGAGCGGGAGCCACGGGGAATGAGCAGTTCTTC	CASSFLSRAGATGNEQFF
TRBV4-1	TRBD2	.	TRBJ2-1	TGCGCCAGCAGCCCGTCCGGGACTAGCGGGAGGGCCGGGACCTACAATGAGCAGTTCTTC	CASSPSGTSGRAGTYNEQFF
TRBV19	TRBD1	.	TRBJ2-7	TGTGCCAGTAGTATAATTACAGGGGGTATCTACGAGCAGTACTTC	CASSIITGGIYEQYF
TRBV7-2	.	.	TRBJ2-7	TGTGCCAGCAGTCGACAGGGAGGGCTGTCCTACGAGCAGTACTTC	CASSRQGGLSYEQYF
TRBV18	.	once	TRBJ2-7	TGTGCCAGCTCACCCGAGGCTAACGCTCGGGAGCCCTACGAGCAGTACTTC	CASSPEANAREPYEQYF